This entry describes one T cell receptor (beta chain). This specimen belongs to a study of T cell responses to AZD1222 COVID-19 vaccine. Germline-derived CDR1 and CDR2 are LNHDA and SQIVND (reference sequence). V dropped 6 bases and J dropped 8; count of bases not matched to a gene: 13. The CDR3 runs 15 residues. Clones were read by immunoSEQ multiplex PCR, and TCRdb kept only the in-frame ones, dropping some. Of roughly 120,000 clones listed, roughly 87% are singletons. The V gene is TRBV19, the J gene TRBJ1-2; the match to TRBD1 covers 9 bases. This material consisted of peripheral blood, taken on day 0 of AZD1222 vaccination. This TCR came from an adult in good health. The CDR3: CASSFLARTGEGYTF. The DNA for the CDR3 is TGTGCCAGTAGCTTTCTTGCTCGGACAGGGGAAGGCTACACCTTC.